This T cell receptor beta chain was recorded in a study of CD8+ T cells in alopecia areata. Findings of the study overall: On tofacitinib, scalp and blood still held many of the expanded lesional clones.

This CDR3 is 16 amino acids long. The germline V gene has CDR1 SGHDT and CDR2 YYEEEE. J lost 1 base, V lost 5 bases, and 6 bases had no gene match. The treatment is: oral pan-JAK inhibitor, 5-10 mg twice daily. Investigators isolated RNA and reverse transcribed it into cDNA to act as the sequencing template. The repertoire was sequenced with immunoSEQ multiplex PCR; TCRdb's copy has only in-frame clones and lacks some. The sample includes approximately 280,000 clones, roughly 60% seen only once; the top ten take approximately 2%. This clone was counted a few times. What it binds is unknown. V gene TRBV5-6 combines with J gene TRBJ2-3, with 11 nucleotides matching TRBD2. Sequenced here: CD4+ T cells sorted from blood, sampled at week 24, from a patient treated with tofacitinib. The TCR originated in a human donor with alopecia areata. CDR3 bases: TGTGCCAGCAGTACACCGGGACTAGCGGGCACAGATACGCAGTATTTT. Its translation is CASSTPGLAGTDTQYF.